This entry lists 23 T cell receptor beta chains sequenced from one sample in a study of blood T cells in healthy people across ages. A second roughly 6 to 11 cycle PCR used barcoded and J-beta primers. From the 5' RACE reads, TCRdb called clonotypes with MiXCR, one entry per CDR3 protein. The sample consists of more than 600,000 distinct CDR3 sequences, around a quarter of them appearing once. These data also featured in a second study, about T cells of mothers and their children.

The sequenced sample consisted of blood. All receptors come from a boy under 18 in good health.

This clonotype was detected only a few times. The V gene is TRBV2, the J gene TRBJ1-1; D is unclear. Germline V gives CDR1 SNHLY, CDR2 FYNNEI. This CDR3 is built from 13 residues. Trimming shortened V by 2 bases and J by 1 base, and 5 bases separated the two germline ends. CDR3 sequence reads: CASSERQNTEAFF. CDR3 nucleotides: TGTGCCAGCAGTGAAAGACAGAACACTGAAGCTTTCTTT.

The V gene is TRBV6-6, the J gene TRBJ2-6, with unresolved D. V shed 8 bases and J shed 4 bases, with 9 bases lying between them. The CDR3 is 13 residues long. CDR1 is MNHNY, CDR2 SVGAGI, per germline (reference sequence). CDR3 coding DNA: TGTGCCAGCGAACCCCAGGGGGCCAACGTCCTGACTTTC. This encodes CASEPQGANVLTF.

The chain combines TRBV6-5 with TRBJ2-1; D possibly corresponds to TRBD2 (6 bases). Between the trimmed V and J ends, which lost 2 bases and 3 bases, there was a span of 11 bases. Germline V gene data show CDR1 as MNHEY and CDR2 as SVGAGI. The CDR3 has 15 amino acids. The CDR3 sequence: CASSYGDSFYNEQFF. The CDR3 nucleotides read TGTGCCAGCAGTTACGGGGACTCCTTCTACAATGAGCAGTTCTTC.

This chain connects TRBV7-2 to TRBJ2-5; TRBD1 agrees at 7 bases. CDR1 is SGHTA, CDR2 FQGNSA, per germline. This CDR3 comprises 14 residues. V lost 0 bases, J lost 7 bases, and 5 bases stayed unmatched. This CDR3 is CASSLATGSGTQYF. As DNA, the CDR3 is TGTGCCAGCAGCTTAGCGACAGGGTCTGGGACCCAGTACTTC. The whole variable domain, remainder taken from reference TRBV7-2 and TRBJ2-5, is GAGVSQSPSNKVTEKGKDVELRCDPISGHTALYWYRQSLGQGLEFLIYFQGNSAPDKSGLPSDRFSAERTGGSVSTLTIQRTQQEDSAVYLCASSLATGSGTQYFGPGTRLLVL.

The chain employs TRBV12-3 or TRBV12-4 and TRBJ1-4; D is ambiguous. With 3 bases removed from V and 8 bases from J, the gap between germline ends came to 10 bases. The CDR3 runs 13 residues. The CDR3 region is CASSFRGEEKLFF. As DNA, the CDR3 is TGTGCCAGCAGTTTCCGAGGAGAAGAAAAACTGTTTTTT.

This rearrangement joins TRBV7-2 to TRBJ2-5; possibly TRBD1 for D (6 bases). The DNA matches TRBJ2-7 better at its end, which makes the J call doubtful. CDR3 length: 13 residues. The germline V gene encodes CDR1 SGHTA and CDR2 FQGNSA. For the CDR3, the DNA is TGTGCCAGCAGCATCCAGGGGACCTACGAGCAGTACTTC. Protein product: CASSIQGTYEQYF.

This clonotype came up a few times. The chain is built from TRBV7-9 and TRBJ1-4; 8 bases agree with TRBD1. Germline V gene lookup returns CDR1 SEHNR and CDR2 FQNEAQ (reference sequence). V gave up 5 bases and J gave up 5 bases; unmatched junction bases: 4. This CDR3 spans 14 amino acids. DNA of the CDR3: TGTGCCAGCAGCCCGGACAGGGCAAATGAAAAACTGTTTTTT. It is translated as CASSPDRANEKLFF.

This clonotype came up a few times. This chain joins TRBV4-1 and TRBJ2-7; 11 bases match TRBD2. Germline values: CDR1 MGHRA, CDR2 YSYEKL. The CDR3 has 16 amino acids. With V trimmed by 3 bases and J by 1 base, 5 bases remained unmatched. This chain's CDR3 is CASSQKGLAVSYEQYF. The CDR3 nucleotides are TGCGCCAGCAGCCAGAAGGGACTAGCGGTATCCTACGAGCAGTACTTC.

This clonotype has more than one count but fewer than ten. This sequence joins TRBV4-3 and TRBJ1-2, with D perhaps TRBD1 (6 bases). CDR1 and CDR2 from the germline V gene are LGHNA and YSLEER. The CDR3 is made up of 16 amino acids. Between the trimmed V and J ends, which lost 0 bases and 8 bases, there was a span of 19 bases. The CDR3 DNA is TGCGCCAGCAGCCAAGATTCCCGGGGGGGGCTAGGCGGCTACACCTTC. It translates to CASSQDSRGGLGGYTF.

The chain combines TRBV9 with TRBJ2-5, with D uncertain. V lost 2 bases to trimming and J lost 5 bases, with 16 bases between them. The CDR3 contains 15 residues. Germline V gene data show CDR1 as SGDLS and CDR2 as YYNGEE. Written as DNA, the CDR3 is TGTGCCAGCAGCGTGAATAGCAACCCTTTGGAGACCCAGTACTTC. It encodes CASSVNSNPLETQYF.

The V and J genes are TRBV12-5 and TRBJ1-2; D uncertain. The V and J ends lost 0 bases and 6 bases respectively, with 11 bases between them. The germline gives CDR1 LGHNT, CDR2 FRNRAP. The CDR3 runs 14 residues. This chain's CDR3 is CASGLVRLVDGYTF. DNA of the CDR3: TGTGCTAGTGGTTTGGTCAGGCTCGTGGATGGCTACACCTTC. Drawing the rest from reference TRBV12-5 and TRBJ1-2, the complete variable domain is DARVTQTPRHKVTEMGQEVTMRCQPILGHNTVFWYRQTMMQGLELLAYFRNRAPLDDSGMPKDRFSAEMPDATLATLKIQPSEPRDSAVYFCASGLVRLVDGYTFGSGTRLTVV.

The chain couples TRBV29-1 to TRBJ2-5, with 9 bases identical to TRBD2. This CDR3 is built from 14 residues. V lost 3 bases, J lost 2 bases, and 4 bases stayed unmatched. The germline CDR1 and CDR2 sequences are SQVTM and ANQGSEA. This CDR3 reads CSVEASGAQETQYF. In nucleotides, the CDR3 is TGCAGCGTTGAGGCTAGCGGGGCACAAGAGACCCAGTACTTC.

This clonotype was detected a few times. The CDR3 DNA sequence: TGCAGCGTTTTAGACAGGGGGGACTATGGCTACACCTTC. The encoded protein is CSVLDRGDYGYTF. The chain links TRBV29-1 to TRBJ1-2, with 9 bases lining up with TRBD1. V trimming: 5 bases; J trimming: 3 bases; junction bases outside the gene matches: 4. Germline V gene lookup returns CDR1 SQVTM and CDR2 ANQGSEA. The length of the CDR3 is 13 residues.

This clonotype was found a few times. The chain carries TRBV5-1 and TRBJ2-5; D may be TRBD1 (5 bases). Germline V gene sequence: CDR1 SGHRS, CDR2 YFSETQ. The CDR3 loop spans 14 amino acids. The germline V and J ends were trimmed by 0 bases and 0 bases, with 6 bases remaining between them. The CDR3 nucleotides read TGCGCCAGCAGCTTGGGCAGGGACCAAGAGACCCAGTACTTC. This gives the protein CASSLGRDQETQYF. Variable domain in full (rest from reference TRBV5-1 and TRBJ2-5): KAGVTQTPRYLIKTRGQQVTLSCSPISGHRSVSWYQQTPGQGLQFLFEYFSETQRNKGNFPGRFSGRQFSNSRSEMNVSTLELGDSALYLCASSLGRDQETQYFGPGTRLLVL.

This clonotype has just a few counts. The junction departs from germline at one end; a sequencing error may be responsible. This chain uses TRBV29-1 with TRBJ1-1, with D maybe TRBD1 (5 bases). CDR1 and CDR2 from the germline V gene are SQVTM and ANQGSEA. The CDR3 is 11 amino acids. The CDR3 region is CSVEGGTGAFF. For the CDR3, the DNA is TGCAGCGTTGAAGGGGGGACTGGAGCTTTCTTT.

The genes are TRBV12-3 or TRBV12-4 and TRBJ1-2, with TRBD1 identical over 7 bases. The ends lost 5 bases at V and 6 bases at J; junction bases unmatched: 12. The CDR3 is 15 residues long. Here the CDR3 reads CASSLPTGRSNGYTF. In nucleotides, the CDR3 is TGTGCCAGCAGTCTCCCGACAGGGAGGAGCAATGGCTACACCTTC.

The CDR3 region has the DNA TGTGCCAGCAGCCCTACTAGCGGGGAGACCACCGGGGAGCTGTTTTTT. Translation: CASSPTSGETTGELFF. This chain links TRBV7-9 with TRBJ2-2; 10 positions agree with TRBD2. In germline, CDR1 is SEHNR, CDR2 FQNEAQ (reference sequence). Unmatched junction bases numbered 7, after V lost 5 bases and J lost 4 bases. The CDR3 runs 16 residues.

The chain joins TRBV5-1 to TRBJ1-2, with D possibly TRBD1 on 5 matching bases. V was pared by 2 bases and J by 4 bases, with 15 bases between. The CDR3 extends over 15 amino acids. The germline V gene encodes CDR1 SGHRS and CDR2 YFSETQ. CDR3 in DNA: TGCGCCAGCAGCTTTTCAGGGTCCGGGTTCTATGGCTACACCTTC. Translated, it gives CASSFSGSGFYGYTF.

This clonotype occurred a few times. V and J are TRBV3-1 and TRBJ2-5, with D tentatively TRBD2 (5 bases). The CDR3 contains 15 residues. The ends were cut back, 3 bases at V and 1 base at J, with 12 bases in the middle. Germline CDR1 LGHDT, CDR2 YNNKEL (reference sequence). CDR3 in amino acids: CASSHLDSTQETQYF. As DNA, the CDR3 is TGTGCCAGCAGCCACCTGGACTCGACCCAAGAGACCCAGTACTTC.

J is TRBJ2-3 and V is TRBV28; a weak D match, TRBD2 (6 bases). The V and J ends lost 1 base and 3 bases respectively, with 11 bases between them. Germline CDR1 reads MDHEN; CDR2 reads SYDVKM. The CDR3 loop spans 15 amino acids. CDR3 region: CASSLLLALTDTQYF. For the CDR3, the DNA is TGTGCCAGCAGTTTATTACTAGCTTTGACAGATACGCAGTATTTT.

The chain joins TRBV10-2 to TRBJ2-7; the D call may be TRBD1 or TRBD2 (5 bases each). The CDR3 sequence is 16 residues long. Germline V lookup: CDR1 WSHSY, CDR2 SAAADI. V lost 3 bases to trimming and J lost 4 bases, with 19 bases between them. The CDR3 here is CASSDLSRGPVYEQYF. The CDR3 bases are TGCGCCAGCAGTGATCTCTCGAGGGGACCTGTGTACGAGCAGTACTTC.

Here the CDR3 reads CSVARGPNSYEQYF. CDR3 DNA sequence: TGCAGCGTCGCGCGGGGTCCTAACTCCTACGAGCAGTACTTC. V and J are TRBV29-1 and TRBJ2-7, with D tentatively TRBD2 (6 bases). CDR1 is SQVTM and CDR2 is ANQGSEA in the germline V gene. This CDR3 has 14 residues. Trimming took off 6 bases at V and 0 bases at J, with 15 bases between the two ends.

Many counts were recorded for this clonotype. This chain joins TRBV12-3 or TRBV12-4 and TRBJ2-1, with 14 positions matching TRBD2. Germline trimming cut 8 bases from V and 6 bases from J; bases unmatched to any gene: 12. This CDR3 spans 17 amino acids. In DNA, the CDR3 is TGTGCCAGCTCAGGACTAGCGGGAGGCTGGTCCCTCAATGAGCAGTTCTTC. Its translation: CASSGLAGGWSLNEQFF.